This T cell receptor beta chain was found in a study of T-cell memory formation after mild COVID-19. Study-level findings and limits: CD4+ clones that contracted lay mainly in CM and EM; CD8+ ones lay in EMRA. Clones shrinking from day 15 to 85 showed even CD4/CD8 mixes; later expanders tilted CD4+.

This clonotype was detected only a few times. Antigen: not known. From 5'RACE with constant-segment primers came TCR alpha and TCR beta cDNA libraries that carried sample barcodes and UMIs. TCRdb re-called the 5' RACE reads with MiXCR, one entry per CDR3 protein. The table records over 300,000 distinct CDR3 sequences, 20% to 25% of them present only once. Germline CDR1 reads SGHRS; CDR2 reads YFSETQ. V was shortened by 0 bases and J by 0 bases, with 6 bases between the two germline ends. The CDR3 spans 15 residues. The gene calls are TRBV5-1 and TRBJ2-2; D uncertain. What was sequenced was PBMCs or a T cell subset sorted from them (not recorded which). This receptor was obtained from a young man who had mild COVID-19 (a few samples of this study predate the infection). Cell type and time point are not known. CDR3 protein: CASSLESSNTGELFF. Here the CDR3 DNA reads TGCGCCAGCAGCTTGGAGAGTTCGAACACCGGGGAGCTGTTTTTT.